This entry describes one T cell receptor beta chain. Its antigen has not been determined. Base-call qualities are not available, and no considerably larger clone is one nucleotide away. The CDR3 runs 17 amino acids, cysteine and phenylalanine included. Only CDR3 DNA remains: 51 bases, in frame from the first base. Via the germline V gene, CDR1 is MGHDK and CDR2 SYGVNS. V is cut back by 6 bases and J by 5 bases, with 13 bases in the junction unmatched. The data were taken from a study of shared clonotypes between healthy human individuals (dated by TCRdb to the early 2020s). Some background on the complete study: The cohort included three men and a couple of women between 18 and 49 years of age. For each donor, CD4 naive and CD4 memory were each run on three plates, CD8 naive on two plates, and CD8 memory on one plate. The study deeply sequenced blood TCR repertoires of about 5 healthy adults to estimate repertoire size and the extent of clonotype sharing between individuals. To increase sequencing depth and limit assay-specific biases, TCR repertoire library preparation and sequencing were carried out by different laboratories using diverse techniques. Each donor's leukapheresis produced roughly between roughly 0.9 and 8.9 billion PBMCs.

The paper's findings and limits, for the study overall: Naive subsets generally had larger estimated clonotype richness than memory subsets did. Rarefaction of sorted-subset datasets indicated incomplete sequencing despite the large sequencing depth. Pairwise subsampling indicated that sequencing depth was expected to affect the degree of clonotype sharing among donors. Higher generation probabilities were observed for clonotypes shared by all four sorted-subset donors than for non-shared clonotypes. The small number of donors limited the genetic and exposure-history diversity represented. When a few donors were compared, the shared fraction of clonotypes was around 4.6% for naive CD4, around 4% for naive CD8, 2% to 2.5% for memory CD4, and roughly 0.43% for memory CD8. Sampling was restricted to blood, and TCR repertoires in tissue are likely to differ from TCR repertoires in blood.

The donors were healthy, HIV-negative adults who had no recently reported acute infections or vaccinations. Every donor was a Caucasian adult residing in Nashville, Tennessee, USA. CD4+ T cells were enriched through magnetic negative selection, after which naive cells were positively selected on CD45RA and the remaining negative fraction served as the memory subset. After blood collection by leukapheresis, PBMCs were isolated using Ficoll-Histopaque density gradient centrifugation and then cryopreserved in the vapor phase of liquid nitrogen. Purity and quantity of every magnetically sorted T cell population were checked by analytical flow cytometry. From each sorted fraction, genomic DNA was isolated and quantified by UV absorbance on a Nanodrop 2000c. Using the deep immunoSEQ assay, multiplex PCR amplified TCR CDR3 regions from genomic DNA. Extracted genomic DNA from each cell subset was spread evenly across all wells of several immunoSEQ 96-well plates, with each plate serving as a replicate. For sorted subsets, 200 to 250 ng genomic DNA, equal to 30,000 or so T cell genomes, was loaded into each replicate PCR. Purified libraries were quantified with a Qubit 3.0 fluorometer, sized on a Bioanalyzer 2100, and re-quantified with the KAPA Library Quantification kit. Each immunoSEQ 96-well plate was sequenced on its own single-read 150-cycle Illumina NextSeq 550 flow cell. The study's own analysis went as follows. Because the immunoSEQ output included only junctional sequences and no quality scores, the filtering could not be the same as the filtering used for full-length reads. To assign V/J genes and CDR3, sequences were annotated against IMGT germline references using PyIR, a Python wrapper for IgBLAST v1.9. Reads were filtered out if the reads had weak V/J assignments (E-value above 1e-6), no CDR3, stop codons, out-of-frame junctions, or ambiguous translated residues. V3J clonotypes were defined by identical inferred V gene, J gene, and CDR3 amino acid sequence. To compute the percentage overlap between repertoires, the number of shared unique clonotypes was divided by the size of the smaller repertoire. Richness of each repertoire was evaluated using RTK rarefaction, the Chao1 estimator, and Recon v2.1 estimates of unobserved clonotypes. Generation probabilities were computed with OLGA for all TCRbeta clonotypes obtained by the gDNA method from a handful of donors. Here the immuneACCESS table is served through TCRdb, limited to in-frame sequences with V and J called. Missing clones are a known gap in these copies; in checked studies unresolved V genes cover under half, and the rest lacks a known reason. The V and J calls and the clone size are those of that table, but D and trimming were determined from the DNA. The table for this sample lists 1.6 million or so clones; around 98.5% of them were counted only once. Roughly 0.36% of the sample belongs to the ten largest clones.

The sequence came from a man aged 25 to 45 in good health. Sequencing was carried out using naive CD4+ T cells sorted from blood. The cell subset or site label of this sample denotes: CD45RA+ positively selected. The chain is encoded by TRBV25-1 joined to TRBJ2-2, and TRBD1 aligns with 9 junction nucleotides. The sequenced DNA is TGTGCCAGCAGCGCCATTTGGGGACAGGGAGGGACCGGGGAGCTGTTTTTT. Its translation is CASSAIWGQGGTGELFF.